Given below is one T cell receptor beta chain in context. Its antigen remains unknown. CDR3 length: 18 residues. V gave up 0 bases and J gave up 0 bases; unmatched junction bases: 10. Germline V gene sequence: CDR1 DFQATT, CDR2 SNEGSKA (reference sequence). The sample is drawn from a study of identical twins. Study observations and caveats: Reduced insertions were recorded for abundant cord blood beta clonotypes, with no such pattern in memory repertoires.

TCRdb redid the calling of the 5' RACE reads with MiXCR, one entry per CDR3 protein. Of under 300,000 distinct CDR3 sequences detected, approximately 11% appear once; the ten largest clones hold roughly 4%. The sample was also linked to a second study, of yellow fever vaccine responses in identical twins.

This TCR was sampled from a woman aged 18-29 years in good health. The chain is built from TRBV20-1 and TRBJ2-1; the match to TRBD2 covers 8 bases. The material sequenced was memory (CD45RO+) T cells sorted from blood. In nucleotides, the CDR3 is TGCAGTGCTAGAGAGGCGGGCGGGAGGATGAGCTCCTACAATGAGCAGTTCTTC. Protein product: CSAREAGGRMSSYNEQFF.